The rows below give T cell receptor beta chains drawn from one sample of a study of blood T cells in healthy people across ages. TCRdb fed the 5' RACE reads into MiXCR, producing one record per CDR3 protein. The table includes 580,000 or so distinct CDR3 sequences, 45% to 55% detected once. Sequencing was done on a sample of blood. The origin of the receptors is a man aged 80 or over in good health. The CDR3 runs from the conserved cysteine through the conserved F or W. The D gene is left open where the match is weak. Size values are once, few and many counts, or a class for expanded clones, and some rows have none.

TGTGCCACCAGCAGAGATCACACTAGCGGGTTTTACGAGCAGTACTTC,CATSRDHTSGFYEQYF,TRBV15,TRBD2,.,TRBJ2-7
TGCGCCAGCAGCCGGGGTTTTGAAGGGACTGAAGCTTTCTTT,CASSRGFEGTEAFF,TRBV4-3,.,.,TRBJ1-1
TGCAGTGCCCCGAAGGAGATGAACACTGAAGCTTTCTTT,CSAPKEMNTEAFF,TRBV20-1,.,few,TRBJ1-1
TGTGCCATCCCACAAAACAAAGCGAATTCACCCCTCCACTTT,CAIPQNKANSPLHF,TRBV6-4,.,once,TRBJ1-6
TGTGCCAGCAGCCTCACTAGCCCGAGCGGGGCAGATACGCAGTATTTT,CASSLTSPSGADTQYF,TRBV27,TRBD2,.,TRBJ2-3
TGTGCCAGCAGCTTAGGGGACAGGGATGGTGAAAAACTGTTTTTT,CASSLGDRDGEKLFF,TRBV7-9,TRBD1,.,TRBJ1-4
TGTGCAAGCGAAGGCTTGAGGGGGAGAGAGACCCAGTACTTC,CASEGLRGRETQYF,TRBV3-1,.,.,TRBJ2-5
TGTGCCAGCAGTTCCCCTTCCGGGACTAGCGGGAGGGGTACGCAGTATTTT,CASSSPSGTSGRGTQYF,TRBV27,TRBD2,few,TRBJ2-3
TGCAGTGCCGCTAGGGGGGACCGATATCAGCCCCAGCATTTT,CSAARGDRYQPQHF,TRBV20-1,.,.,TRBJ1-5
TGTGCCAGCAGCCCGAGGACAGGGTTTACCTACGAGCAGTACTTC,CASSPRTGFTYEQYF,TRBV7-2,TRBD1,once,TRBJ2-7
TGCGCCAGCAGCTCGTACGGGAGGGCCGAGTACAATGAGCAGTTCTTC,CASSSYGRAEYNEQFF,TRBV5-1,TRBD2,.,TRBJ2-1
TGTGCCAGCAGAAAGGACAGTTTAGGGGAGCAGTTCTTC,CASRKDSLGEQFF,TRBV5-6,.,once,TRBJ2-1
TGTGCCAGCAGACCTGGGACAGGGATTTACGAGCAGTACTTC,CASRPGTGIYEQYF,TRBV7-6,TRBD1,few,TRBJ2-7
TGTGCCAGCAGTTACTCTCCCCCAGGTGGAGTGGGGCGCAATGAGCAGTTCTTC,CASSYSPPGGVGRNEQFF,TRBV6-6,.,many,TRBJ2-1
TGTGCCAGCAGTTACGACCTAGCCCGGAGCACGAACACCGGGGAGCTGTTTTTT,CASSYDLARSTNTGELFF,TRBV6-2/TRBV6-3,.,.,TRBJ2-2
TGCGCCAGCAGCTCGGATTCGGGGGTGGGCTCCTACAATGAGCAGTACTTC,CASSSDSGVGSYNEQYF,TRBV5-1,.,.,TRBJ2-7
TGCAGTGCTAGGGTTATCGGTGGGAGCCGATACCAAGAGACCCAGTACTTC,CSARVIGGSRYQETQYF,TRBV20-1,.,few,TRBJ2-5
TGCGCCAGCAGCCAAGATAGGGCAGGGGGCTGGAATGAGCAGTTCTTC,CASSQDRAGGWNEQFF,TRBV4-3,TRBD1,.,TRBJ2-1
TGTGCCAGCAGCCCTTGGGCGCAGGGCAGTGAGCAGTTCTTC,CASSPWAQGSEQFF,TRBV7-7,.,.,TRBJ2-1
TGCAGCGTTGATTCGGTTAACTATGGCTACACCTTC,CSVDSVNYGYTF,TRBV29-1,.,.,TRBJ1-2
TGTGCCACCCCGCGTGGTGGGAAGCAAGAGACCCAGTACTTC,CATPRGGKQETQYF,TRBV7-9,.,.,TRBJ2-5
TGTGCCAGCAGCTTGGGCAGGGCCTACGAGCAGTACTTC,CASSLGRAYEQYF,TRBV5-6,.,.,TRBJ2-7
TGCGCCAGCAGCTTGCGCGGGGGGCTAGGGCCCACCGGGGAGCTGTTTTTT,CASSLRGGLGPTGELFF,TRBV5-1,TRBD2,.,TRBJ2-2